This T cell receptor beta chain was sequenced during a study of cytomegalovirus exposure and HLA in healthy donors. Regarding the study as a whole: Upon later analysis, TCR association rates were observed to vary by HLA locus, being highest for DRB1 and lowest for HLA-C. At a 0.05 false discovery rate, a later analysis found some 18,000 TCR beta sequences to be associated with HLA alleles.

With 60 Vbeta and 13 Jbeta primers, the PCR was carried out. The data were produced by immunoSEQ multiplex PCR, yet TCRdb's version contains in-frame clones alone and is incomplete. Of about 200,000 clones listed, over 60% are singletons. Notes on this clone: Antigen unknown.

Participants comprised healthy donors of bone marrow. V was pared by 2 bases and J by 10 bases, with 5 bases of the junction left unmatched. CDR1 and CDR2 from the germline V gene are MRHNA and SNTAGT. The CDR3 is 14 residues long. What was sequenced was PBMCs. This receptor was identified in a woman between 35 and 50 years old in good health and CMV-seronegative. The J gene is TRBJ2-1, the V gene TRBV6-4; TRBD2 aligns across 10 bases. CDR3 region: CASSDPGLANEQFF. As DNA, the CDR3 is TGTGCCAGCAGTGACCCGGGACTAGCGAACGAGCAGTTCTTC.